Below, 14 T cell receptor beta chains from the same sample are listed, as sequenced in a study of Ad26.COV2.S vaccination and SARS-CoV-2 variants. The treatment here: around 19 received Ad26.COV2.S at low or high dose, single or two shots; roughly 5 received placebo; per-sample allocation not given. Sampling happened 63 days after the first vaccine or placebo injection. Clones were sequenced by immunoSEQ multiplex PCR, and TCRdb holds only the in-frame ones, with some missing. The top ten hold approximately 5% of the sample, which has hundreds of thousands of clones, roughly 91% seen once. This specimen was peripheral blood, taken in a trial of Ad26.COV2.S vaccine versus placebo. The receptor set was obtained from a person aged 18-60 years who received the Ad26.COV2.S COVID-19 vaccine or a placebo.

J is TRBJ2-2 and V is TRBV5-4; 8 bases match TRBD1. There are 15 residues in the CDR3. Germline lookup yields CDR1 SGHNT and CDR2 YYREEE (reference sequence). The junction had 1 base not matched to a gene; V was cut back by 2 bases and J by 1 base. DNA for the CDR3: TGTGCCAGCAGCTTAGGACAGGGGAACACCGGGGAGCTGTTTTTT. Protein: CASSLGQGNTGELFF.

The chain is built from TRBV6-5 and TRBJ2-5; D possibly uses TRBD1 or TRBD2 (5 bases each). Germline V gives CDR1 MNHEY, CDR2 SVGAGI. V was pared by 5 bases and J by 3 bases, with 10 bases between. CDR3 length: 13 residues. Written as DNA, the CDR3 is TGTGCCAGCAGTAGCCGGGACGAAGAGACCCAGTACTTC. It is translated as CASSSRDEETQYF.

The CDR3 here is CASSVASDTQYF. CDR3 sequence (DNA): TGTGCCAGCAGCGTAGCCTCCGATACGCAGTATTTT. V gene TRBV9 combines with J gene TRBJ2-3; D is uncertain. Trimming cost V 0 bases and J 6 bases, with 5 bases left between them. Germline CDR1 reads SGDLS; CDR2 reads YYNGEE. CDR3 size: 12 residues.

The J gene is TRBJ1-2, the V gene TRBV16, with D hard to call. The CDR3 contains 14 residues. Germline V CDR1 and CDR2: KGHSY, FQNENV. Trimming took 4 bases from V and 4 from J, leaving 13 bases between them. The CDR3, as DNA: TGTGCCAGCAGCCCCTCTGCAACGAGCTATGGCTACACCTTC. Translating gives CASSPSATSYGYTF. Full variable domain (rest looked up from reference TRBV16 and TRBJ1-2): GEEVAQTPKHLVRGEGQKAKLYCAPIKGHSYVFWYQQVLKNEFKFLISFQNENVFDETGMPKERFSAKCLPNSPCSLEIQATKLEDSAVYFCASSPSATSYGYTFGSGTRLTVV.

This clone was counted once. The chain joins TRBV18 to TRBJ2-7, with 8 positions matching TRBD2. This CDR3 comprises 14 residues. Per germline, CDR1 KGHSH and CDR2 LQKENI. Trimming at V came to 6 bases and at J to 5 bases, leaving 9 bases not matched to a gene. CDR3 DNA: TGTGCCAGCTCCTCGCGGGGGGACCACCACGAGCAGTACTTC. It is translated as CASSSRGDHHEQYF. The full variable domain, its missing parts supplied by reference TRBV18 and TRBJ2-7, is NAGVMQNPRHLVRRRGQEARLRCSPMKGHSHVYWYRQLPEEGLKFMVYLQKENIIDESGMPKERFSAEFPKEGPSILRIQQVVRGDSAAYFCASSSRGDHHEQYFGPGTRLTVT.

DNA for the CDR3: TGTGCCAGCAGCGGAAGTAGAGGGGGCTACGAGCAGTACTTC. This sequence encodes CASSGSRGGYEQYF. The rearrangement joins TRBV5-4 to TRBJ2-7; a possible D gene is TRBD1 (6 bases). Per the germline V gene, CDR1 is SGHNT and CDR2 is YYREEE (reference sequence). Trimming stripped 4 bases from V and 3 bases from J, with 14 bases between. This CDR3 has 14 amino acids.

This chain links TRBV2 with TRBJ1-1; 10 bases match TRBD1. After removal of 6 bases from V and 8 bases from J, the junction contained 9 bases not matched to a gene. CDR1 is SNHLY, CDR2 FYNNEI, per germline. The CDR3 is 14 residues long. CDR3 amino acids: CASRPLDRGREAFF. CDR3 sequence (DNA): TGTGCCAGCAGACCCCTGGACAGGGGGAGGGAAGCTTTCTTT.

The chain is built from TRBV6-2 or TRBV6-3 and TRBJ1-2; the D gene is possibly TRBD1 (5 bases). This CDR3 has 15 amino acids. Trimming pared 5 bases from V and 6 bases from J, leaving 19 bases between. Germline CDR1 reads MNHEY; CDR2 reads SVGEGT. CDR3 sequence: CASSSIEAGRDGYTF. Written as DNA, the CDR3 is TGTGCCAGCAGTAGCATTGAGGCAGGCAGGGATGGCTACACCTTC.

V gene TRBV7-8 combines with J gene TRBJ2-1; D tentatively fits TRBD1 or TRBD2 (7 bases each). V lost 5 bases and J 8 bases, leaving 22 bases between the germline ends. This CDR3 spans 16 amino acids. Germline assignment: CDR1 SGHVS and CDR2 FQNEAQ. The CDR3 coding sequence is TGTGCCAGCAGCCTAGGGGGCCTAGCGGCCGGCTATGAGCAGTTCTTC. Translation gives CASSLGGLAAGYEQFF.

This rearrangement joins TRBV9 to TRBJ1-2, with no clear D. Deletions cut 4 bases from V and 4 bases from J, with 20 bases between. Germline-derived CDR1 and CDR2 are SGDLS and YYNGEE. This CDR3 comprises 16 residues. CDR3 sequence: CASSLHRAAEVYGYTF. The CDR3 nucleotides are TGTGCCAGCAGCCTACACCGGGCCGCGGAAGTCTATGGCTACACCTTC. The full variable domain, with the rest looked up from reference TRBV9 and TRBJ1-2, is DSGVTQTPKHLITATGQRVTLRCSPRSGDLSVYWYQQSLDQGLQFLIQYYNGEERAKGNILERFSAQQFPDLHSELNLSSLELGDSALYFCASSLHRAAEVYGYTFGSGTRLTVV.

The CDR3 bases are TGTGCCAGCAGCCAAGATCTTGGCGGGGGAAGCACAGATACGCAGTATTTT. Its translation is CASSQDLGGGSTDTQYF. This sequence joins TRBV4-2 and TRBJ2-3; TRBD2 matches 7 bases. The ends lost 0 bases at V and 0 bases at J; junction bases unmatched: 6. The CDR3 extends over 17 amino acids. Germline V gene data show CDR1 as LGHNA and CDR2 as YNFKEQ.

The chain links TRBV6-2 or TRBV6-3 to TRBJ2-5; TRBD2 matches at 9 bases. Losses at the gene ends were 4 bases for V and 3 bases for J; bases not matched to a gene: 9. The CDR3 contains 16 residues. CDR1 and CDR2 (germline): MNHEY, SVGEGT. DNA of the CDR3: TGTGCCAGCAGTTCCGCTAGCGGGGAGACCGAAGAGACCCAGTACTTC. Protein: CASSSASGETEETQYF.

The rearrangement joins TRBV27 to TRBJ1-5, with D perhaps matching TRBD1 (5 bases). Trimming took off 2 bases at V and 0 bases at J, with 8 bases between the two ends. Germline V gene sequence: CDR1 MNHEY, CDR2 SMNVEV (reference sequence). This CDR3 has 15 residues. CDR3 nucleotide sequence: TGTGCCAGCAGTTTACGCAGGGATAGCAATCAGCCCCAGCATTTT. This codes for CASSLRRDSNQPQHF.

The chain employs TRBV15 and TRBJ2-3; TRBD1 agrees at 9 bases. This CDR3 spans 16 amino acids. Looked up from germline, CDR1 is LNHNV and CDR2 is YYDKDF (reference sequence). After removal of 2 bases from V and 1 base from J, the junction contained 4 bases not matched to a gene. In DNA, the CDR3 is TGTGCCACCAGCAGACGGACAGGGGCTGGCACAGATACGCAGTATTTT. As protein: CATSRRTGAGTDTQYF.